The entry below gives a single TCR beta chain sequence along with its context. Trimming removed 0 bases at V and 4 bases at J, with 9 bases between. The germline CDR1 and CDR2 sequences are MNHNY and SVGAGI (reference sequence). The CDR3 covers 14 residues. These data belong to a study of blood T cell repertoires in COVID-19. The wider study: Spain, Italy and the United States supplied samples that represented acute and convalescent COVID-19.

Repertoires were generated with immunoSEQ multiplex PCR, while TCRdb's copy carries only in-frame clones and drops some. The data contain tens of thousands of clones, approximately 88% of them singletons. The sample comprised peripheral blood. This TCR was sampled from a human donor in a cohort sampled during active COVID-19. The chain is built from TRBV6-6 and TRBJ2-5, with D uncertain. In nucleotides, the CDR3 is TGTGCCAGCAGTTACTCGGGCAGCAGAGAGACCCAGTACTTC. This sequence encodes CASSYSGSRETQYF.